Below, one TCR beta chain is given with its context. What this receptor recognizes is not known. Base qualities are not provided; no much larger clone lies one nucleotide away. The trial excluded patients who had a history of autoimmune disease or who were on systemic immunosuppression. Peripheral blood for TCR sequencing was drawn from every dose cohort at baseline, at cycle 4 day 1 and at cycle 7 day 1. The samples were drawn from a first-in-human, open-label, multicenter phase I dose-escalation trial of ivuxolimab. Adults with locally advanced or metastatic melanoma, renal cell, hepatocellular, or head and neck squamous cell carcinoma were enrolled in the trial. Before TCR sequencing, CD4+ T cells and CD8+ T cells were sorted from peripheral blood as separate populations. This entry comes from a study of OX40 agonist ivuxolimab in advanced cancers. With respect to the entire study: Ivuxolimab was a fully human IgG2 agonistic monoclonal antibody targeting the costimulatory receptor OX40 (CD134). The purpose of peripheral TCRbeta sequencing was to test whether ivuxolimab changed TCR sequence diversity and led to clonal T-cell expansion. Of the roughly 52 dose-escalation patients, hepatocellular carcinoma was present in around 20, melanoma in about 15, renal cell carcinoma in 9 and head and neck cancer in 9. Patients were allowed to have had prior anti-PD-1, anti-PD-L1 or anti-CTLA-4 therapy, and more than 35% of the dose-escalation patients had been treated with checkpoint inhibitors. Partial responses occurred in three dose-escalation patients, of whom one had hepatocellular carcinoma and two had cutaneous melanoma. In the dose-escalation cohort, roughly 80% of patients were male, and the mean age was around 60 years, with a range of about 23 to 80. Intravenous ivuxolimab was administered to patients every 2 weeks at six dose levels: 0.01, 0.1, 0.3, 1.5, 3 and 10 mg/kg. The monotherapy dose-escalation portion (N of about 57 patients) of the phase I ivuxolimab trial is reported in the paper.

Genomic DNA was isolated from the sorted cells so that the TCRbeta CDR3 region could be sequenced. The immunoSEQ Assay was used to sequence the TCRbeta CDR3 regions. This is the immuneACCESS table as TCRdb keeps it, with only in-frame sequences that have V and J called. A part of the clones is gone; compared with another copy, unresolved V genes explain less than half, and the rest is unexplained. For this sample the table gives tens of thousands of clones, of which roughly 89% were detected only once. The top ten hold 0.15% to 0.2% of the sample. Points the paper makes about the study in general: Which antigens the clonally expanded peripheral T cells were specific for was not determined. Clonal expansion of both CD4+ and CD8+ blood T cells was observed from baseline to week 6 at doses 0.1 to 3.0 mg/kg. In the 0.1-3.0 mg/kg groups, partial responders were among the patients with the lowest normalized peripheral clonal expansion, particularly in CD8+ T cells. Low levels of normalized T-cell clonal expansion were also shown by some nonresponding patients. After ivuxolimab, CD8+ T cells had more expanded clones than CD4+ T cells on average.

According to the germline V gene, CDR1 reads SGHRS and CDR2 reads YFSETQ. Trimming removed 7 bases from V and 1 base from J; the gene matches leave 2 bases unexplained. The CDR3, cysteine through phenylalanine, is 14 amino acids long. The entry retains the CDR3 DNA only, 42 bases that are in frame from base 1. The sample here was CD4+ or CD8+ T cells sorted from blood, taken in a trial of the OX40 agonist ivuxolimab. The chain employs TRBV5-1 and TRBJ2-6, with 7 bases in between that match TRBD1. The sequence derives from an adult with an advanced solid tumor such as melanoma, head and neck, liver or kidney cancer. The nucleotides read TGCGCCAGCTGCAGGGGGTCTGGGGCCAACGTCCTGACTTTC. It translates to CASCRGSGANVLTF.